What follows describes a single TCR beta chain. Its antigen is as yet unknown. This sample is part of a study of T cells in Graves' hyperthyroidism and ophthalmopathy. Study-wide results and caveats: In simple terms, a model built on 13 V-J features told ophthalmopathy apart from stable hyperthyroidism. Most clonotypes expanded in thyroid above 0.001 were likewise present in blood.

Germline V gene data show CDR1 as SNHLY and CDR2 as FYNNEI. Trimming shortened V by 9 bases and J by 5 bases, and 13 bases separated the two germline ends. The CDR3 consists of 12 residues. Amplification of TCR beta CDR3 regions was performed using RNA transcripts as template. In the first-round RT-PCR of the TCR CDR3, the HTBI primer set was used. From the multiplex PCR reads, TCRdb called clonotypes with MiXCR, one entry per CDR3 protein. Found here are hundreds of thousands of distinct CDR3 sequences, under 60% of them singletons; the top ten hold approximately 8.2%. Stable Graves' hyperthyroidism meant no ophthalmopathy progression within 18 months. Exclusion criteria comprised uncontrolled infection, other autoimmune disease, pregnancy or lactation.

The sequenced sample consisted of peripheral blood or thyroid tissue (not recorded which). The genes are TRBV2 and TRBJ2-5, with D perhaps TRBD1 or TRBD2 (7 bases each). This clonotype originated in a woman under 30 with Graves' hyperthyroidism. DNA of the CDR3: TGTGCCAGTGATCAGGGGGGGGAGACCCAGTACTTC. Protein sequence: CASDQGGETQYF.